A single sample is the source of the 14 T cell receptor beta chains below, sequenced in a study of early T cells in non-severe SARS-CoV-2 infection. TCRdb passed the 5' RACE reads through MiXCR, listing each CDR3 protein once. The sample shows some 38,000 distinct CDR3 sequences, 5% to 6.5% of them seen only once. Sample: whole blood. Every receptor here comes from an adult who was a healthcare worker with PCR-confirmed SARS-CoV-2 infection or an uninfected control (not recorded which).

The rearrangement joins TRBV2 to TRBJ2-1, with TRBD2 matching 11 bases. Germline lookup yields CDR1 SNHLY and CDR2 FYNNEI. With V trimmed by 3 bases and J by 7 bases, 8 bases remained unmatched. The CDR3 covers 16 residues. This CDR3 reads CASSELSLAGGNEQFF. CDR3 DNA: TGTGCCAGCAGTGAGCTCAGCCTAGCGGGAGGAAATGAGCAGTTCTTC.

At least ten counts were recorded for this clonotype. DNA for the CDR3: TGTGCCAGTAACAGGGGAGGAACTAATGAAAAACTGTTTTTT. This translates into CASNRGGTNEKLFF. This chain joins TRBV27 and TRBJ1-4, with TRBD1 identical over 7 bases. Germline CDR1 MNHEY, CDR2 SMNVEV (reference sequence). V shed 9 bases and J 1 base; nucleotides not matched to a gene: 5. This CDR3 spans 14 amino acids.

A few counts support this clonotype. The V call is TRBV5-1, the J call TRBJ1-4; 10 nucleotides align to TRBD1. Looked up from germline, CDR1 is SGHRS and CDR2 is YFSETQ. Unmatched junction bases numbered 5, after V lost 4 bases and J lost 8 bases. This CDR3 comprises 14 residues. The CDR3 loop is CASSHGQGDEKLFF. In DNA form, the CDR3 reads TGCGCCAGCAGCCACGGACAGGGGGACGAAAAACTGTTTTTT.

In this sample, this clonotype turned up many times. CDR3: CASSRSLAGGGTSYEQYF. The CDR3 DNA reads TGTGCCAGCAGCCGATCGCTAGCGGGAGGAGGAACGTCCTACGAGCAGTACTTC. The chain joins TRBV27 to TRBJ2-7, with 11 bases aligning to TRBD2. Germline CDR1 MNHEY, CDR2 SMNVEV (reference sequence). With V trimmed by 6 bases and J by 1 base, 14 bases remained unmatched. The CDR3 length is 18 residues.

This clonotype was counted many times. The chain carries TRBV6-2 or TRBV6-3 and TRBJ1-4; D possibly corresponds to TRBD1 (5 bases). The V end was cut by 1 base, the J end by 13 bases, with 10 bases between. There are 12 residues in the CDR3. Germline V CDR1 and CDR2: MNHEY, SVGEGT. The CDR3 loop is CASSYWGGRLFF. In DNA, the CDR3 is TGTGCCAGCAGTTACTGGGGCGGGCGACTGTTTTTT.

This clonotype was picked up many times. This chain joins TRBV28 and TRBJ2-7; D is possibly TRBD1 (5 bases). The CDR3 covers 15 residues. In germline, CDR1 is MDHEN, CDR2 SYDVKM. V was cut by 8 bases and J by 5 bases, with 22 bases left in between. The CDR3 DNA is TGTGCCAGCGGTTCTAGGGGTAGGCCCTTCGACGAGCAGTACTTC. Protein: CASGSRGRPFDEQYF.

This clonotype was picked up a small number of times. This rearrangement joins TRBV7-9 to TRBJ2-7; the D call may be TRBD1 or TRBD2 (6 bases each). Trimming cost V 5 bases and J 3 bases, with 11 bases left between them. CDR1 is SEHNR and CDR2 is FQNEAQ in the germline V gene (reference sequence). This CDR3 spans 13 amino acids. CDR3 nucleotides: TGTGCCAGCAGCCCGGGGGCGCGCTACGAGCAGTACTTC. This encodes CASSPGARYEQYF.

This clonotype was detected only a few times. Here the CDR3 reads CASSFGPTAYEQYF. The CDR3 coding sequence is TGTGCCAGCAGCTTTGGACCCACGGCCTACGAGCAGTACTTC. This chain links TRBV7-8 with TRBJ2-7; D call uncertain. The CDR3 loop spans 14 amino acids. Germline lookup yields CDR1 SGHVS and CDR2 FQNEAQ. The V and J ends lost 3 bases and 2 bases respectively, with 11 bases between them.

This clonotype was seen ten or more times. The genes are TRBV12-3 or TRBV12-4 and TRBJ2-3; 10 nucleotides align to TRBD2. V shed 6 bases, J shed 2 bases, and the junction held 8 bases outside the gene matches. CDR3 length: 16 amino acids. This CDR3 is CASSQRLAGLTDTQYF. The CDR3 DNA reads TGTGCCAGCAGCCAGAGACTAGCGGGTCTCACAGATACGCAGTATTTT.

This clonotype was seen repeatedly, ten times or more. The chain links TRBV9 to TRBJ1-2; TRBD1 matches 8 bases. CDR1 is SGDLS, CDR2 YYNGEE, per germline. The CDR3 sequence is 15 residues long. The junction had 18 bases not matched to a gene; V was cut back by 4 bases and J by 13 bases. The CDR3 nucleotides are TGTGCCAGCAGCCCCCACCAGATGCAGGGGGCTCTTCCCACCTTC. This codes for CASSPHQMQGALPTF.

The rearrangement uses TRBV29-1 and TRBJ1-1, with D perhaps matching TRBD1 (5 bases). Germline CDR1 SQVTM, CDR2 ANQGSEA. The V end was cut by 4 bases, the J end by 7 bases, with 10 bases between. The CDR3 spans 11 residues. The CDR3 nucleotides read TGCAGCGTTGTGTCGGGGGTTGAAGCTTTCTTT. This codes for CSVVSGVEAFF. Combining the CDR3 with reference TRBV29-1 and TRBJ1-1 gives the whole variable domain SAVISQKPSRDICQRGTSLTIQCQVDSQVTMMFWYRQQPGQSLTLIATANQGSEATYESGFVIDKFPISRPNLTFSTLTVSNMSPEDSSIYLCSVVSGVEAFFGQGTRLTVV.

In this sample, this clonotype turned up a few times. The gene calls are TRBV28 and TRBJ2-7; D not certain. CDR3 length equals 12 residues. Germline V CDR1 and CDR2: MDHEN, SYDVKM. V was pared by 2 bases and J by 1 base, with 3 bases between. In nucleotides, the CDR3 is TGTGCCAGCAGTTTACGATCCTACGAGCAGTACTTC. Its translation is CASSLRSYEQYF. The whole variable domain, remainder taken from reference TRBV28 and TRBJ2-7, is DVKVTQSSRYLVKRTGEKVFLECVQDMDHENMFWYRQDPGLGLRLIYFSYDVKMKEKGDIPEGYSVSREKKERFSLILESASTNQTSMYLCASSLRSYEQYFGPGTRLTVT.

This clonotype occurred many times. The J gene is TRBJ1-5, the V gene TRBV6-1; 7 bases are a match to TRBD1. CDR1 and CDR2 from the germline V gene are MNHNS and SASEGT. V lost 4 bases and J lost 2; bases outside the gene matches: 8. The CDR3 is 16 amino acids. CDR3 sequence (DNA): TGTGCCAGCAGTGGATCAGGGGGAAGTGGCAATCAGCCCCAGCATTTT. Encoded protein: CASSGSGGSGNQPQHF.

This clonotype was detected ten times or more. The genes are TRBV4-2 and TRBJ1-1; D ambiguous. The CDR3 contains 15 residues. V dropped 1 base and J dropped 0 bases, with 9 bases sitting between them. The germline CDR1 and CDR2 sequences are LGHNA and YNFKEQ. CDR3 sequence reads: CASSQGGQVNTEAFF. CDR3 sequence (DNA): TGTGCCAGCAGCCAAGGAGGGCAGGTGAACACTGAAGCTTTCTTT.